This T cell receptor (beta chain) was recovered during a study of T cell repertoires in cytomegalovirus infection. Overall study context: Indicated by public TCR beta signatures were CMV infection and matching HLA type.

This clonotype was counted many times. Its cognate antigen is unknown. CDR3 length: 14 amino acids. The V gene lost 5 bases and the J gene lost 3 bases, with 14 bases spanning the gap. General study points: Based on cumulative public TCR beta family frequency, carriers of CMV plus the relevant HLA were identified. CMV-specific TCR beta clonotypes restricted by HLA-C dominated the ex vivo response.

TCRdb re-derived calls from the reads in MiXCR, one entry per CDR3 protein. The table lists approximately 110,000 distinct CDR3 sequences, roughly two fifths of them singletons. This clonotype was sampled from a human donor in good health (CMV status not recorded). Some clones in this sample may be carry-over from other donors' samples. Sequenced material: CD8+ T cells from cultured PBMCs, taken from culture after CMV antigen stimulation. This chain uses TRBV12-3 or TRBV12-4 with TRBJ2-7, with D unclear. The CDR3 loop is CASSLGLWGYEQYF. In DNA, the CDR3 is TGTGCCAGCAGTCTCGGTTTATGGGGCTACGAGCAGTACTTC.